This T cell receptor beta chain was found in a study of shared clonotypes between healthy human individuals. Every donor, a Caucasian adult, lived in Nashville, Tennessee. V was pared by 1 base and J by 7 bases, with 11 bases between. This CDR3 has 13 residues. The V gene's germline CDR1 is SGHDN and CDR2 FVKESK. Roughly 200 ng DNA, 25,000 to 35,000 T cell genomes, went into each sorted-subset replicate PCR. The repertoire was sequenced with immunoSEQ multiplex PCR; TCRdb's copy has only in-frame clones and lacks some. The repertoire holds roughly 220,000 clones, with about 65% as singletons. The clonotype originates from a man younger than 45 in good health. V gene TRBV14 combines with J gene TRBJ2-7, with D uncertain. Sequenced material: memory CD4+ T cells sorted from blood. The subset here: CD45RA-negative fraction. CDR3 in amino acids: CASSQGLYREQYF. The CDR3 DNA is TGTGCCAGCAGCCAAGGACTCTATCGGGAGCAGTACTTC.